This entry lists 5 T cell receptor beta chains sequenced from one sample in a study of shared clonotypes between healthy human individuals. CD45RO-negative CD8 cells positively selected for CCR7 made up the naive population, which excluded terminally differentiated effector memory CD45RA+ cells. Sequenced by immunoSEQ multiplex PCR; TCRdb stores in-frame clones only, minus some. Altogether roughly 1,800,000 clones are present, approximately 94% being singletons, with the ten largest covering 1% to 1.5%. Sequencing was done on a sample of naive CD8+ T cells sorted from blood. The receptor set was obtained from a man aged 18 to 30 in good health.

V is TRBV16 and J is TRBJ1-4; a possible D gene is TRBD1 (5 bases). V was clipped by 4 bases and J by 1 base, with 7 bases between them. The length of the CDR3 is 14 residues. Per germline, CDR1 KGHSY and CDR2 FQNENV. The CDR3 region is CASSRGLTNEKLFF. The CDR3, as DNA: TGTGCCAGCAGCCGGGGCCTAACTAATGAAAAACTGTTTTTT. The full variable domain, rest sourced from reference TRBV16 and TRBJ1-4, is GEEVAQTPKHLVRGEGQKAKLYCAPIKGHSYVFWYQQVLKNEFKFLISFQNENVFDETGMPKERFSAKCLPNSPCSLEIQATKLEDSAVYFCASSRGLTNEKLFFGSGTQLSVL.

This clone has just one count. This chain links TRBV5-1 with TRBJ1-5, with D possibly matching TRBD1 (6 bases). CDR3 length equals 14 residues. Per the germline V gene, CDR1 is SGHRS and CDR2 is YFSETQ. V lost 4 bases to trimming and J lost 5 bases, with 13 bases between them. The CDR3 region has the DNA TGCGCCAGCAGCCCGGGGGGGGCCGATCAGCCCCAGCATTTT. It codes for CASSPGGADQPQHF.

This CDR3 is CASSVASGVRAETQYF. Written as DNA, the CDR3 is TGTGCCAGCAGCGTAGCCTCAGGGGTTCGGGCAGAGACCCAGTACTTC. This chain joins TRBV9 and TRBJ2-5, with D maybe TRBD1 (6 bases). V lost 0 bases and J lost 4, with 16 bases in between. This CDR3 is built from 16 residues. Germline CDR1 and CDR2: SGDLS and YYNGEE.

The chain is built from TRBV28 and TRBJ2-7; D gene uncertain. The CDR3 has 13 residues. V lost 5 bases, J lost 0 bases, and 8 bases lay in between. The germline gives CDR1 MDHEN, CDR2 SYDVKM. CDR3 residues: CASSPTVSYEQYF. The CDR3 nucleotides are TGTGCCAGCAGTCCTACAGTCTCCTACGAGCAGTACTTC. The complete variable domain, with remaining parts taken from reference TRBV28 and TRBJ2-7, reads DVKVTQSSRYLVKRTGEKVFLECVQDMDHENMFWYRQDPGLGLRLIYFSYDVKMKEKGDIPEGYSVSREKKERFSLILESASTNQTSMYLCASSPTVSYEQYFGPGTRLTVT.

V and J are TRBV28 and TRBJ2-7; D ambiguous. The CDR3 spans 11 residues. The V gene's germline CDR1 is MDHEN and CDR2 SYDVKM. Trimming took off 5 bases at V and 5 bases at J, with 7 bases between the two ends. CDR3 coding DNA: TGTGCCAGCAGTAACCGCGACGAGCAGTACTTC. Translation: CASSNRDEQYF.